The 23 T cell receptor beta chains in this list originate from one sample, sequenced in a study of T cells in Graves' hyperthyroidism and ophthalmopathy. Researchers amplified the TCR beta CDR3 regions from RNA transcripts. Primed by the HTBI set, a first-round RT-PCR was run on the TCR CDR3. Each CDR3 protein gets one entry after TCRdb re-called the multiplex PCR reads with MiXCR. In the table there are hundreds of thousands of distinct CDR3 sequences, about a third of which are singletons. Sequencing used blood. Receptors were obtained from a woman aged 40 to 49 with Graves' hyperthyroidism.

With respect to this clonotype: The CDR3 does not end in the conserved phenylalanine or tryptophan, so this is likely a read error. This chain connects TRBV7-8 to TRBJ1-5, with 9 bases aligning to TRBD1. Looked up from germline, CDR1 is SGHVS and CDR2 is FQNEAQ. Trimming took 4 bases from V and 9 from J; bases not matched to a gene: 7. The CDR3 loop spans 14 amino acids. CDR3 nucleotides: TGTGCCAGCAGCTCATACAGGGGGCTTCGGCCCCAGCATTCT. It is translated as CASSSYRGLRPQHS.

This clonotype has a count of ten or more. CDR3 nucleotide sequence: TGTGCCAGCAGCTTACGGGGAGCCTACGAGCAGTACTTC. This codes for CASSLRGAYEQYF. V is TRBV7-9 and J is TRBJ2-7; the D gene is possibly TRBD2 (5 bases). The CDR3 totals 13 residues. Germline loops: CDR1 SEHNR, CDR2 FQNEAQ (reference sequence). Trimming cost V 2 bases and J 2 bases, with 7 bases left between them.

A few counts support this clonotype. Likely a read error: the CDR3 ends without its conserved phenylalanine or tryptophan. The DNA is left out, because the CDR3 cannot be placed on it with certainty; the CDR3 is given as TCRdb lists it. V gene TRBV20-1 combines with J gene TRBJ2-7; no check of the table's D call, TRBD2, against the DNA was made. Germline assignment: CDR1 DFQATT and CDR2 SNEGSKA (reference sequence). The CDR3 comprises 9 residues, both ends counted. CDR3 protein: CSAHPLLAG.

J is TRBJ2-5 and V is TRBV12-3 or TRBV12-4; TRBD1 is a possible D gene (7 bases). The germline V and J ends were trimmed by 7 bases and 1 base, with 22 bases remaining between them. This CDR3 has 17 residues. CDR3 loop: CASTFDQEGAPQETQYF. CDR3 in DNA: TGTGCCAGCACCTTTGACCAGGAGGGGGCCCCCCAAGAGACCCAGTACTTC.

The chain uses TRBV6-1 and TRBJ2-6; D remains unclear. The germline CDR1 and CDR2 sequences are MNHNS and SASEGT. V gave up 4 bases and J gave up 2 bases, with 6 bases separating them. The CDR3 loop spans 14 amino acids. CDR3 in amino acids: CASSGSPGANVLTF. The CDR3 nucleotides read TGTGCCAGCAGTGGTAGTCCTGGGGCCAACGTCCTGACTTTC.

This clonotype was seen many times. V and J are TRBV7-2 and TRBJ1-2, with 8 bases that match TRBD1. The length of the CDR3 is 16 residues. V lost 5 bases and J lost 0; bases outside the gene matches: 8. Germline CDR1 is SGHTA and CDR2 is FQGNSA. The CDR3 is CASSGTGEGSNYGYTF. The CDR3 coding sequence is TGTGCCAGCAGCGGGACAGGCGAGGGATCTAACTATGGCTACACCTTC. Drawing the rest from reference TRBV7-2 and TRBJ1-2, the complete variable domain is GAGVSQSPSNKVTEKGKDVELRCDPISGHTALYWYRQSLGQGLEFLIYFQGNSAPDKSGLPSDRFSAERTGGSVSTLTIQRTQQEDSAVYLCASSGTGEGSNYGYTFGSGTRLTVV.

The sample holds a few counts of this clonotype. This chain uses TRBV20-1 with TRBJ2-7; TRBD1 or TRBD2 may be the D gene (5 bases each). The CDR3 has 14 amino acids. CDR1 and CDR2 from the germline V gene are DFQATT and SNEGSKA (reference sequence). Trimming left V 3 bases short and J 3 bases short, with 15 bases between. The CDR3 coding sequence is TGCAGTGCTAGTTCGGGGACCCCCTACTACGAGCAGTACTTC. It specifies CSASSGTPYYEQYF.

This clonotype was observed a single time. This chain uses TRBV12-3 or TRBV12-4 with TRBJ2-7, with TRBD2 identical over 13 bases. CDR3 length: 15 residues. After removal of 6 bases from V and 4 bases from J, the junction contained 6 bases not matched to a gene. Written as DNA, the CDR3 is TGTGCCAGCAGGCTCCGGACTAGCGGGAGATACGAGCAGTACGTC. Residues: CASRLRTSGRYEQYV.

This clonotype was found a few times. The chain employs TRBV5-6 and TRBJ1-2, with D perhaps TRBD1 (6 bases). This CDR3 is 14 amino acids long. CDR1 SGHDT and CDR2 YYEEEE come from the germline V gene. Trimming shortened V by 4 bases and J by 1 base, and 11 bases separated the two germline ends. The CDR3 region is CASSRVGGNYGYTF. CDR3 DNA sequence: TGTGCCAGCAGCCGGGTAGGGGGTAACTATGGCTACACCTTC.

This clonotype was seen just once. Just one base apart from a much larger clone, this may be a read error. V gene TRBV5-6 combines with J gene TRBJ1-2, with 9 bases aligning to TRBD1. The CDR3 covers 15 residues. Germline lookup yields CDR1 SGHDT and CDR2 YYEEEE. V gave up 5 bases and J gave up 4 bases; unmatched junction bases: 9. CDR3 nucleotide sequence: TGTGCCAGCAGTGAAGGGACAGGGATGGTCTATGGCTACACCTTC. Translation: CASSEGTGMVYGYTF.

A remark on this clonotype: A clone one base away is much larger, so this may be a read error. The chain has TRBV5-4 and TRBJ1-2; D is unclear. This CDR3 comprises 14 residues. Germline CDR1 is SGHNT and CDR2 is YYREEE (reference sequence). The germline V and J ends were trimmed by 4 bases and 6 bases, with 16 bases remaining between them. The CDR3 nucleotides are TGTGCCAGCAGCCCGGGCCAACGGGGTCATGGCTACACCTTC. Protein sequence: CASSPGQRGHGYTF.

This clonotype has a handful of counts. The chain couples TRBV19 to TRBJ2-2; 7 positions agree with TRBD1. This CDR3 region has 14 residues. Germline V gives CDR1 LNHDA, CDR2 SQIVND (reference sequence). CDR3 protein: CGANRGQNTGELFF. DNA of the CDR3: TGTGGAGCTAACAGGGGCCAGAACACCGGGGAGCTGTTTTTT.

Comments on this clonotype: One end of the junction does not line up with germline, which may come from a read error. As DNA, the CDR3 is TGTGCCAGCAGCTTAACGTCTTCGAGTTATGCCTACACCTTC. This gives the protein CASSLTSSSYAYTF. The V call is TRBV7-3, the J call TRBJ1-2; D not resolved. CDR1 SGHTA and CDR2 FQGTGA come from the germline V gene. The length of the CDR3 is 14 residues.

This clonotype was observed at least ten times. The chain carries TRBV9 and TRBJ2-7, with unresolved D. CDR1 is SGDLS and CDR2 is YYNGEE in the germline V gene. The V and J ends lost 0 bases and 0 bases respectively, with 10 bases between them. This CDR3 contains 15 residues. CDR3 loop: CASSVGEESSYEQYF. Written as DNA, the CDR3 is TGTGCCAGCAGCGTAGGAGAAGAGAGCTCCTACGAGCAGTACTTC.

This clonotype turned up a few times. The CDR3 protein is CASSWGGILTEAFF. DNA for the CDR3: TGTGCCAGCTCGTGGGGGGGCATTCTCACTGAAGCTTTCTTT. This sequence joins TRBV27 and TRBJ1-1; D may be TRBD1 (6 bases). The V end was cut by 8 bases, the J end by 4 bases, with 17 bases between. The CDR3 has 14 residues. CDR1 MNHEY and CDR2 SMNVEV come from the germline V gene (reference sequence).

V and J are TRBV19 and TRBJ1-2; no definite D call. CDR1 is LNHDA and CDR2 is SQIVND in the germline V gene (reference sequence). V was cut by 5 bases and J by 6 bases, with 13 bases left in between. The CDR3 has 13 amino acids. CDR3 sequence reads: CASSPRPMDGYTF. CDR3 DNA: TGTGCCAGTAGTCCCCGTCCGATGGATGGCTACACCTTC.

The CDR3 region is CAIGLGQNTEAFF. CDR3 DNA: TGTGCCATTGGCCTCGGACAGAACACTGAAGCTTTCTTT. V and J are TRBV10-3 and TRBJ1-1; D is possibly TRBD1 (5 bases). V was cut by 9 bases and J by 1 base, with 12 bases left in between. The CDR3 length is 13 residues. CDR1 ENHRY and CDR2 SYGVKD come from the germline V gene.

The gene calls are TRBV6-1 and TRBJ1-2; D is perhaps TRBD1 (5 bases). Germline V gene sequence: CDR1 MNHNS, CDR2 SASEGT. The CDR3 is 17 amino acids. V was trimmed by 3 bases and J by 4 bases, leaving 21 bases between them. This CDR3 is CASSDRQKAIGPYGYTF. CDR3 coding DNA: TGTGCCAGCAGTGACCGACAGAAAGCAATTGGTCCCTATGGCTACACCTTC.

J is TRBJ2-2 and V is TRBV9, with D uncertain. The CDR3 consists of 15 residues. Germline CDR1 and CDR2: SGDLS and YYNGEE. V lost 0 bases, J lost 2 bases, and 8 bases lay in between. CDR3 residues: CASSVGNSNTGELFF. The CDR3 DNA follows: TGTGCCAGCAGCGTAGGGAACAGTAACACCGGGGAGCTGTTTTTT.

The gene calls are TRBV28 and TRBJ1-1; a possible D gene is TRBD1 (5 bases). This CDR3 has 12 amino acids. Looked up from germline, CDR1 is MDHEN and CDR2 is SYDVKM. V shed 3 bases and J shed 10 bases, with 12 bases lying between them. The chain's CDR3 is CASSFGGRLAFF. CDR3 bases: TGTGCCAGCAGTTTCGGGGGTCGGTTAGCTTTCTTT.

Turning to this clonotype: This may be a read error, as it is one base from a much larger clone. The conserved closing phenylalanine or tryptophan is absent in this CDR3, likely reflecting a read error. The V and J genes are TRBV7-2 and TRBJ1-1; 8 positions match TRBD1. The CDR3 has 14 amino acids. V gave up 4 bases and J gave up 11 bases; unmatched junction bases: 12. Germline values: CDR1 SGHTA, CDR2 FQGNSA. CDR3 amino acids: CASSSWTGPLGAFL. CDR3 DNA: TGTGCCAGCAGCTCGTGGACAGGGCCCTTGGGGGCTTTCCTT.

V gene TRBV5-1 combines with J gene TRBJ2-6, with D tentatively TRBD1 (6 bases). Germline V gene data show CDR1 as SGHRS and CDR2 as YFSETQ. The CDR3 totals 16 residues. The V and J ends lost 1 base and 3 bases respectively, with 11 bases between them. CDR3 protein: CASSLWQGLGANVLTF. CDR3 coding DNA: TGCGCCAGCAGCTTGTGGCAGGGGCTTGGGGCCAACGTCCTGACTTTC.

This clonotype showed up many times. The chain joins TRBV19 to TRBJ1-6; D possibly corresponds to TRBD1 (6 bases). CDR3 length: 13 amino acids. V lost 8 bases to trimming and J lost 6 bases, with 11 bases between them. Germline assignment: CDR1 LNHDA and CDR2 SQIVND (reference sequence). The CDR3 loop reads CASGQSPNSPLHF. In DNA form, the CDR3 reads TGTGCCAGTGGACAGTCCCCTAATTCACCCCTCCACTTT.